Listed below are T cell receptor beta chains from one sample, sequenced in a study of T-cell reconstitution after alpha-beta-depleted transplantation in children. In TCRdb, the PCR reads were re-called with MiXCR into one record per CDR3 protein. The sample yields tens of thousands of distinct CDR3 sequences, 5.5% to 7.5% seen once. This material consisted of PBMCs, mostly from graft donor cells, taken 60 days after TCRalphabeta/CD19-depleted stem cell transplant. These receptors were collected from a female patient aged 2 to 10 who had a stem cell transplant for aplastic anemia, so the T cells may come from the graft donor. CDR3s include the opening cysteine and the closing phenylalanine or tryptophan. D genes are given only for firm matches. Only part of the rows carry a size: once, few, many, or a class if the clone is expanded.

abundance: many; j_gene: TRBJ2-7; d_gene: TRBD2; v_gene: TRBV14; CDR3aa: CASSQLLAGVSGQYF; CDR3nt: TGTGCCAGCAGCCAACTCCTAGCGGGAGTTTCAGGGCAGTACTTC
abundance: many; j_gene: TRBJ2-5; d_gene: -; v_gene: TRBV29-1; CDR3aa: CSVDNRAAETQYF; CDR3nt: TGCAGCGTTGATAACAGGGCGGCAGAGACCCAGTACTTC
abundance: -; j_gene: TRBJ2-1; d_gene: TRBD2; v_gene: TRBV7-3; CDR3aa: CASSRLAGYNEQFF; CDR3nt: TGTGCCAGCAGCAGACTAGCTGGGTACAATGAGCAGTTCTTC
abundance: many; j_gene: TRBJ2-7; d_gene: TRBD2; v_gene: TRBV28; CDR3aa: CASSQAGGPYEQYF; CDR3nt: TGTGCCAGCAGCCAAGCGGGGGGGCCCTACGAGCAGTACTTC
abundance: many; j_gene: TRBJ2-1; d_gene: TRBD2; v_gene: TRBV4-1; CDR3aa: CASSSILGEGSYNEQFF; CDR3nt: TGCGCCAGCAGCTCAATACTCGGGGAGGGGTCCTACAATGAGCAGTTCTTC
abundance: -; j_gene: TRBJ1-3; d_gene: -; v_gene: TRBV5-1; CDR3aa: CASSFQSSGNTIYF; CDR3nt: TGCGCCAGCAGCTTCCAGTCCTCTGGAAACACCATATATTTT
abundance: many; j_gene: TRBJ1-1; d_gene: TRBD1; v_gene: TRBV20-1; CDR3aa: CSARLRDRNTEAFF; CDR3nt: TGCAGTGCTAGACTACGGGACAGGAACACTGAAGCTTTCTTT
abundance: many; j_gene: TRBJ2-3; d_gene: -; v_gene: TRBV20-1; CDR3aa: CSAEDNLLNTQYF; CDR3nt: TGCAGTGCCGAAGACAACCTCCTAAATACGCAGTATTTT
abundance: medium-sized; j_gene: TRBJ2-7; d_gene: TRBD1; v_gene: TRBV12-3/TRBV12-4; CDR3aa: CASSSRDRAKGEQYF; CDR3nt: TGTGCCAGCAGTTCCCGGGACAGGGCTAAAGGCGAGCAGTACTTC
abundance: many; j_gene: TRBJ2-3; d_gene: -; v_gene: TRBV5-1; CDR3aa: CASSLGLSPTDTQYF; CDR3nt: TGCGCCAGCAGCCTGGGACTTAGCCCCACAGATACGCAGTATTTT
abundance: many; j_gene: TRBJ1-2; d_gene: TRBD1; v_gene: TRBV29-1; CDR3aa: CSVEAGTGDYGYTF; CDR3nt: TGCAGCGTTGAGGCCGGGACAGGGGACTATGGCTACACCTTC
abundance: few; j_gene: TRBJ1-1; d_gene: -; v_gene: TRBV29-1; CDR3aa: CSVEGIYTEAFF; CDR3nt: TGCAGCGTTGAAGGCATTTACACTGAAGCTTTCTTT
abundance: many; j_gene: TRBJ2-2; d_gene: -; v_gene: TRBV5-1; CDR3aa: CASSVEPVGGGELFF; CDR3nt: TGCGCCAGCAGCGTGGAACCCGTCGGCGGCGGGGAGCTGTTTTTT
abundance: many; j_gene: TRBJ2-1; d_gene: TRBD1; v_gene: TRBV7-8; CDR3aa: CASSLVLDRGDNEQFF; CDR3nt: TGTGCCAGCAGCTTAGTTTTAGACAGGGGAGACAATGAGCAGTTCTTC
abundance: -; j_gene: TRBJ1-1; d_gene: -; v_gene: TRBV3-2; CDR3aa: CASSHLPNHRPRQGEMSNTEAFF; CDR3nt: TGTGCCAGCAGCCATCTGCCCAACCACAGGCCGAGACAGGGGGAGATGTCAAACACTGAAGCTTTCTTT
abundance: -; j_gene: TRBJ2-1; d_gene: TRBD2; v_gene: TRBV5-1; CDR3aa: CASSDTSGDYNEQFF; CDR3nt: TGCGCCAGCAGCGACACTAGCGGGGACTACAATGAGCAGTTCTTC
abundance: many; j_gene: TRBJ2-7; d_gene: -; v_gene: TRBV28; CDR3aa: CASSPVQYEQYF; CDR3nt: TGTGCCAGCAGTCCCGTTCAATACGAGCAGTACTTC
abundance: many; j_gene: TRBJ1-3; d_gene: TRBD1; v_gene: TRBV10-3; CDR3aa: CAISEQTTGWGNTIYF; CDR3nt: TGTGCCATCAGTGAGCAGACGACAGGGTGGGGTAACACCATATATTTT
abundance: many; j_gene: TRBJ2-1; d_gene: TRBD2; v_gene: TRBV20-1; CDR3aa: CSARDSSGRGSEQFF; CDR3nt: TGCAGTGCTAGAGATTCGAGCGGGAGGGGTTCTGAGCAGTTCTTC
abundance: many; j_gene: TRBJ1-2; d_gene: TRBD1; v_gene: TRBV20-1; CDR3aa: CSQPGQANYGYTF; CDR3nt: TGCAGTCAGCCGGGACAGGCTAACTATGGCTACACCTTC
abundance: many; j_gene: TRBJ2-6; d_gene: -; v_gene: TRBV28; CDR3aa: CASSLYVKAANVLTF; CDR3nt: TGTGCCAGCAGCCTGTATGTTAAAGCGGCCAACGTCCTGACTTTC
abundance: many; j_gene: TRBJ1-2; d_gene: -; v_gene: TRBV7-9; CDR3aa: CASSFSGRLNYGYTF; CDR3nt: TGTGCCAGCAGCTTTAGTGGGCGCTTAAACTATGGCTACACCTTC
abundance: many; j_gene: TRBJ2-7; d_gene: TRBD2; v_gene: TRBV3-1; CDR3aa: CASSQRGGYEQYF; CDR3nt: TGTGCCAGCAGCCAGAGGGGAGGGTACGAGCAGTACTTC
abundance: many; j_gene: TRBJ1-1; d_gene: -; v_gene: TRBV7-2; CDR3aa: CASSLSGEALNTEAFF; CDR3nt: TGTGCCAGCAGCTTATCAGGGGAGGCCCTGAACACTGAAGCTTTCTTT
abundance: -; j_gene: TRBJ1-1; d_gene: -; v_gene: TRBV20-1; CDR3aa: CSASSTGNTEAFF; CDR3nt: TGCAGTGCCTCGTCCACAGGGAACACTGAAGCTTTCTTT
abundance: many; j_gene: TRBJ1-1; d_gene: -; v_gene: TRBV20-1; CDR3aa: CSARAEWTEAFF; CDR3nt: TGCAGTGCTAGAGCGGAGTGGACTGAAGCTTTCTTT
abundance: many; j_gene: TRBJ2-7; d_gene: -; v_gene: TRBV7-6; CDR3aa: CASSPRDGSYEQYF; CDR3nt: TGTGCCAGCAGCCCCCGGGACGGAAGCTACGAGCAGTACTTC
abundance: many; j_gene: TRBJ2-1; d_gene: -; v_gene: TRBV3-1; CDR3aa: CASSHGPYNEQFF; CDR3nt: TGTGCCAGCAGCCACGGACCTTACAATGAGCAGTTCTTC
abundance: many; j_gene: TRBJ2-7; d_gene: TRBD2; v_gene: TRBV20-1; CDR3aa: CSARFPTSGRGSSYEQYF; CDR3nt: TGCAGTGCTAGATTCCCGACTAGCGGGAGGGGGAGCTCCTACGAGCAGTACTTC
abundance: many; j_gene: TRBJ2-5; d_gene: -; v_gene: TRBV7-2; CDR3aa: CASSPSSIQETQYF; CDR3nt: TGTGCCAGCAGCCCCTCTAGCATCCAAGAGACCCAGTACTTC
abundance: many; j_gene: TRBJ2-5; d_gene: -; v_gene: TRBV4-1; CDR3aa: CASSQDPRQETQYF; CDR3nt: TGCGCCAGCAGCCAAGACCCTAGACAAGAGACCCAGTACTTC
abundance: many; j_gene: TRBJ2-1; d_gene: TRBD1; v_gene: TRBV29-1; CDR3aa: CSVERKDRRNEQFF; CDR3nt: TGCAGCGTTGAACGAAAGGACAGGCGGAATGAGCAGTTCTTC
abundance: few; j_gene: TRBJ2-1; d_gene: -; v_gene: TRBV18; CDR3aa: CASSPRTGDYNEQFF; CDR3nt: TGTGCCAGCTCACCTAGGACGGGGGACTACAATGAGCAGTTCTTC
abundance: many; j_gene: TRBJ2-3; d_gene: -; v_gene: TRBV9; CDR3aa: CASSLPRDTQYF; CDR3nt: TGTGCCAGCAGCTTACCCCGAGATACGCAGTATTTT
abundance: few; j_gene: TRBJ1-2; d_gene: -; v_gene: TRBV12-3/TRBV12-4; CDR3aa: CASSLQGPRGYTF; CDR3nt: TGTGCCAGCAGTTTACAGGGCCCTAGGGGCTACACCTTC
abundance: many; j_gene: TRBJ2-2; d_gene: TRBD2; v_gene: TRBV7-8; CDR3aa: CASSSSGGINTGELFF; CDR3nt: TGTGCCAGCAGCTCCAGCGGGGGGATCAACACCGGGGAGCTGTTTTTT
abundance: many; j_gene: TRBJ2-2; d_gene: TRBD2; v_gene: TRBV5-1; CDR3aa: CASSPGLAGGNTGELFF; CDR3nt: TGCGCCAGCAGCCCAGGGCTAGCGGGAGGTAACACCGGGGAGCTGTTTTTT
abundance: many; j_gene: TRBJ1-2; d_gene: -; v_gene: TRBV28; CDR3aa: CASSLYQRPYYGYTF; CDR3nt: TGTGCCAGCAGTTTATACCAGCGCCCCTACTATGGCTACACCTTC
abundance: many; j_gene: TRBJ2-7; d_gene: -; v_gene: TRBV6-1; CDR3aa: CASSETDSRGYEQYF; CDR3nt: TGTGCCAGCAGTGAAACAGACAGCCGGGGCTACGAGCAGTACTTC
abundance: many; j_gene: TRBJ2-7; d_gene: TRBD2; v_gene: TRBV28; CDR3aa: CATTGLAYEQYF; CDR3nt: TGTGCCACCACGGGACTAGCGTACGAGCAGTACTTC
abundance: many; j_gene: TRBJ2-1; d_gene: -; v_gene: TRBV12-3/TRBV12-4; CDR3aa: CASRLDSVINEQFF; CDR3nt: TGTGCCAGCAGGCTGGACAGCGTTATCAATGAGCAGTTCTTC
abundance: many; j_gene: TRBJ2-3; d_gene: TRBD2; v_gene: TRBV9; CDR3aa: CASSVSGGTSGGDTQYF; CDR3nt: TGTGCCAGCAGCGTATCCGGAGGGACTAGCGGGGGAGATACGCAGTATTTT
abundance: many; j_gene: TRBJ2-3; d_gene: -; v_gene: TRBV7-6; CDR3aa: CASSLATDTQYF; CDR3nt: TGTGCCAGCAGCCTCGCCACAGATACGCAGTATTTT
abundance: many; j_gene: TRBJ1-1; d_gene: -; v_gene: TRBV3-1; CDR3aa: CASSPEPWGNTEAFF; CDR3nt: TGTGCCAGCAGCCCTGAGCCGTGGGGGAACACTGAAGCTTTCTTT
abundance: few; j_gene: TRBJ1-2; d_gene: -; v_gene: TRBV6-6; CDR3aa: CATSHTGYTF; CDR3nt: TGTGCCACCTCCCACACAGGCTACACCTTC
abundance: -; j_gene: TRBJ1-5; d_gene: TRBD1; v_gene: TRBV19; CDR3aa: CASSGTVGASNQPQHF; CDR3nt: TGTGCCAGTTCCGGGACAGTAGGAGCTAGCAATCAGCCCCAGCATTTT
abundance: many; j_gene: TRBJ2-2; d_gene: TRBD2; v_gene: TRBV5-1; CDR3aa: CASRPGIAGANTGELFF; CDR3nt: TGCGCCAGCAGACCCGGGATAGCGGGAGCGAACACCGGGGAGCTGTTTTTT
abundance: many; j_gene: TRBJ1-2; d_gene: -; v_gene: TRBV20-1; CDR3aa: CSASPQTVPYGYTF; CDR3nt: TGCAGTGCTAGCCCCCAGACGGTCCCCTATGGCTACACCTTC
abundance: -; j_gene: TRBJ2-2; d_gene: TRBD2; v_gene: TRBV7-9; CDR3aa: CASPQTSGRITGELFF; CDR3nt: TGTGCCAGCCCGCAAACTAGCGGGAGGATCACCGGGGAGCTGTTTTTT
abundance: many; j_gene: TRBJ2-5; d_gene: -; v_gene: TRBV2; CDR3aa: CASSEHISPHQETQYF; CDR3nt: TGTGCCAGCAGTGAACATATTAGCCCGCACCAAGAGACCCAGTACTTC
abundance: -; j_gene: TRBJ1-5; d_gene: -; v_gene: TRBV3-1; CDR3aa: CASSQIYSNQPQHF; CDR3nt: TGTGCCAGCAGCCAAATTTATAGCAATCAGCCCCAGCATTTT
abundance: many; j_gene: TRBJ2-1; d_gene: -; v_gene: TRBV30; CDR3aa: CAWSVKRTYNEQFF; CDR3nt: TGTGCCTGGAGTGTAAAGCGGACCTACAATGAGCAGTTCTTC
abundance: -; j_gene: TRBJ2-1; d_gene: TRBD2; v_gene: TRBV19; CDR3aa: CASSRTSGRENEQFF; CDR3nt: TGTGCCAGTAGCCGGACTAGCGGGAGGGAAAATGAGCAGTTCTTC
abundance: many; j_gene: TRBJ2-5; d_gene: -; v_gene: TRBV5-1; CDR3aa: CASSLTVQETQYF; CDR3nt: TGCGCCAGCAGCTTGACAGTACAAGAGACCCAGTACTTC